These T cell receptor beta chains were read from a single sample in a study of blood T cells in healthy people across ages. In TCRdb, the 5' RACE reads were re-called with MiXCR into one record per CDR3 protein. The table records around 670,000 distinct CDR3 sequences, under 30% of them present only once. Source material: blood. These receptor sequences come from a woman older than 75 in good health. Each CDR3 is given with its conserved first and last residue. D genes are given only for firm matches. Not every row has a clone size; where given, it reads once, few, many or a size class.

CDR3 DNA: TGTGCCAGCAGTCTCGGACGTACTAGCGGGCTCGGGGGTACAGATACGCAGTATTTT
CDR3 protein: CASSLGRTSGLGGTDTQYF
V gene: TRBV12-3/TRBV12-4
J gene: TRBJ2-3
clone size: many
D gene: TRBD2

CDR3 DNA: TGTGCCAGCAGCTTTGGCCTAGCGGGTAATGAGCAGTTCTTC
CDR3 protein: CASSFGLAGNEQFF
V gene: TRBV5-5
J gene: TRBJ2-1
clone size: many
D gene: TRBD2

CDR3 DNA: TGTGCCAGCAGCTCCGGGACAGGGGCGATAACTGAAGCTTTCTTT
CDR3 protein: CASSSGTGAITEAFF
V gene: TRBV4-2
J gene: TRBJ1-1
clone size: few
D gene: TRBD1

CDR3 DNA: TGTGCCAGCAGTCAGACAGGGGTCCTCGAAAAACTGTTTTTT
CDR3 protein: CASSQTGVLEKLFF
V gene: TRBV5-5
J gene: TRBJ1-4
clone size: few
D gene: TRBD1

CDR3 DNA: TGTGCCAGTTGGCAGGGCACGCAGTATTTT
CDR3 protein: CASWQGTQYF
V gene: TRBV19
J gene: TRBJ2-3
clone size: many
D gene: NA

CDR3 DNA: TGTGCCAGCAGACCGGGGACTTCGGGGAGGGAGACCCAGTACTTC
CDR3 protein: CASRPGTSGRETQYF
V gene: TRBV7-9
J gene: TRBJ2-5
clone size: many
D gene: NA

CDR3 DNA: TGTGCCAGCAGCCAACACAGGGGCTCTGGAAACACCATATATTTT
CDR3 protein: CASSQHRGSGNTIYF
V gene: TRBV12-3/TRBV12-4
J gene: TRBJ1-3
clone size: NA
D gene: TRBD1

CDR3 DNA: TGTGCCAGCAGTGTCGGGACAGGGCGGACAGCTTTCTTT
CDR3 protein: CASSVGTGRTAFF
V gene: TRBV25-1
J gene: TRBJ1-1
clone size: NA
D gene: TRBD1

CDR3 DNA: TGCGCCAGCAGCCAAGGACCCGGCTCTGGGGCCAACGTCCTGACTTTC
CDR3 protein: CASSQGPGSGANVLTF
V gene: TRBV4-1
J gene: TRBJ2-6
clone size: many
D gene: NA

CDR3 DNA: TGTGCCAGCAGTTACAGTAGCGGGGGGTTCACAGATACGCAGTATTTT
CDR3 protein: CASSYSSGGFTDTQYF
V gene: TRBV6-5
J gene: TRBJ2-3
clone size: many
D gene: TRBD2

CDR3 DNA: TGCGCCAGCAGCTTGGAGGCAGGGGATGGAACCGGGGAGCTGTTTTTT
CDR3 protein: CASSLEAGDGTGELFF
V gene: TRBV5-1
J gene: TRBJ2-2
clone size: many
D gene: NA